This TCR beta chain was obtained from a study of identical twins. The CDR3 is 15 residues long. Trimming removed 4 bases at V and 1 base at J, with 14 bases between. A single record per CDR3 protein comes from TCRdb applying MiXCR to the 5' RACE reads. The table shows 400,000 to 550,000 distinct CDR3 sequences, with more than 20% occurring only once. Another study also made use of these data, one on T cells expressing NK-cell markers.

The chain combines TRBV23-1 with TRBJ2-7; D gene unclear. TRBV23-1 is classed as an ORF, of uncertain function. The source is a woman younger than 30 in good health. Input material: CD4+ T cells sorted from blood. In nucleotides, the CDR3 is TGCGCCAGCAGTCGACCGACCCACGAATCCTACGAGCAGTACTTC. It encodes CASSRPTHESYEQYF.